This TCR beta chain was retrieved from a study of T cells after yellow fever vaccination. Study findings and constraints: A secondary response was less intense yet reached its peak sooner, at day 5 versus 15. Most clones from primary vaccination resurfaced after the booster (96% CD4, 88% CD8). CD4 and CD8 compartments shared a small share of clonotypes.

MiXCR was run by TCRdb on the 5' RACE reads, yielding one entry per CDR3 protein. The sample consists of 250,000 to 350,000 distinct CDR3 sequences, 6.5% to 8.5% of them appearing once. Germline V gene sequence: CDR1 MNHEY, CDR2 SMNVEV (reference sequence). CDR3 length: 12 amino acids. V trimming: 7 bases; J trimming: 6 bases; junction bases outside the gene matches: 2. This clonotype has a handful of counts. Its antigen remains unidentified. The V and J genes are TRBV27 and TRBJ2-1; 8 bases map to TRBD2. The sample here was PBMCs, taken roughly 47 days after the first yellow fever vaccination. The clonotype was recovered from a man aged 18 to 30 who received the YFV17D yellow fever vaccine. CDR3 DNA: TGTGCCAGCACAACTAGCGGCAATGAGCAGTTCTTC. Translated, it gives CASTTSGNEQFF.